A single T cell receptor (beta chain) is shown here with its context. It lacks a known antigen. No base quality values were provided; no much bigger clone lies one nucleotide off. At study entry, a tuberculin skin test and the QuantiFERON-TB GOLD In-Tube IGRA were used to screen adolescents for latent tuberculosis infection. Immunosequencing was performed on unsorted cryopreserved PBMC, with 90,000 to 100,000 T cells per clinical donor covered on average. Eleven high schools in the Worcester region of the Western Cape, South Africa, served as enrollment sites for adolescents aged 12 to 18 years. Around 10 adolescents infected with M. tuberculosis and about 10 uninfected adolescents were chosen and matched for age and sex. PBMC from adolescents were isolated by density centrifugation from freshly drawn heparinized blood and were then cryopreserved. This entry is derived from a study of T cells in tuberculosis (dated by TCRdb to the late 2010s). Looking at the study overall: The study combined CD1B tetramers and high-throughput TCR immunosequencing to characterize T cells specific for the mycobacterial lipid antigen glucose monomycolate (GMM). A South African clinical cohort compared IGRA-negative adolescents, IGRA-positive adolescents with latent tuberculosis and adults with active tuberculosis, ten per group.

Beyond this particular receptor, the publication reports: Compared with IGRA-negative controls, TCR-alpha repertoires from active tuberculosis had smaller mean NN-distances to GMM-specific TCRs, which suggests that these TCRs underwent clonal expansion. Clinical samples were selected based on which cryopreserved specimens were available, and the active tuberculosis cases were adults whereas the controls were adolescents. With the diverse GMM-specific repertoire as input, a classifier achieved 80% to 90% accuracy (AUROC 0.7 to 0.9), whereas GEM motif frequencies as input gave 70% accuracy. Smaller NN-distances were partly driven by shorter CDR3-alpha lengths in active tuberculosis patients, and statistical significance was not reached for the TCR-beta difference.

The immunoSEQ multiplex PCR assay was used to generate TCR libraries, with TCR-beta and/or TCR-alpha/delta assays applied to each sample. The Illumina high-throughput platform was used to sequence the amplified TCR libraries. The paper's data handling went like this. Clustering and dimensionality reduction relied on pairwise TCRdist distances among GMM-specific receptors from T cells that were either sorted ex vivo or expanded in vitro. Each clinical repertoire received a mean NN-distance score, defined as the average TCRdist to the nearest 10% of tetramer-positive reference sequences. GEM TCR motif frequency was calculated as the fraction of unique TCRs that matched known GEM sequences in V/J usage and CDR3 length. Linear discriminant analysis with leave-one-out cross-validation, implemented in scikit-learn, was used to classify active tuberculosis. Entries here come from immuneACCESS through TCRdb and include only in-frame sequences with V and J called. Some clones fail to appear in such tables; in the studies checked, an unresolved V gene covers under half of the shortfall, and the cause of the remainder is unknown. The DNA was the basis for D and trimming; V, J and clone size are from that table. The sample table records some 40,000 clones; roughly 96% of these occur just once. Roughly 3.5% of the sample belongs to the ten largest clones.

From cysteine to phenylalanine, the CDR3 is 13 amino acids long. The CDR3 DNA has 39 bases and is translated from base 1. Reading the germline V gene (reference sequence) gives CDR1 MNHEY and CDR2 SMNVEV. V gives up 4 bases and J gives up 13 bases, and the segment between their germline ends measures 14 bases. The sequence links TRBV27 to TRBJ1-6; the D gene cannot be named for sure. The TCR originated in a donor aged 10-35 years with latent tuberculosis or without tuberculosis infection. The sequenced material came from PBMCs. The CDR3 in this case is CASSYDLTGPLHF. The DNA reads as follows: TGTGCCAGCAGTTATGACCTCACGGGGCCCCTCCACTTT.